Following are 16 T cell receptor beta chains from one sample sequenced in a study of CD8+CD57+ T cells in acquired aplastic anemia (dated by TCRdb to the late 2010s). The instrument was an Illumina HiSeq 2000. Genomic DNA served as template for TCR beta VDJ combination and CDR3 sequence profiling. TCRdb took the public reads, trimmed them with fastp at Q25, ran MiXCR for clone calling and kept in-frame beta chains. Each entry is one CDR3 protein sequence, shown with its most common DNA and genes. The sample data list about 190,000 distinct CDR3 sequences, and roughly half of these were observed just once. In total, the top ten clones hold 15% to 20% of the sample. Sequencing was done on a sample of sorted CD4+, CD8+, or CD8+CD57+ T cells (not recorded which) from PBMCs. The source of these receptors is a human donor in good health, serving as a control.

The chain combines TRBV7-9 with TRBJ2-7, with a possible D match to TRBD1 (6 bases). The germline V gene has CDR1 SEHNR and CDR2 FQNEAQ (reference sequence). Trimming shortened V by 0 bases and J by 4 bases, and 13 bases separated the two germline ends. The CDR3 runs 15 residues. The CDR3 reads CASSLAGAVKYEQYF. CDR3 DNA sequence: TGTGCCAGCAGCTTAGCGGGGGCGGTCAAATACGAGCAGTACTTC.

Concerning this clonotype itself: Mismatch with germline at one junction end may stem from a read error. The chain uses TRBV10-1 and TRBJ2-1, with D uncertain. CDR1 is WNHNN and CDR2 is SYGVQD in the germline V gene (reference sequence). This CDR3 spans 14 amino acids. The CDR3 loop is CASSLGANYNEQFF. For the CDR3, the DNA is TGTGCCAGCAGTTTAGGCGCAAACTACAATGAGCAGTTCTTC.

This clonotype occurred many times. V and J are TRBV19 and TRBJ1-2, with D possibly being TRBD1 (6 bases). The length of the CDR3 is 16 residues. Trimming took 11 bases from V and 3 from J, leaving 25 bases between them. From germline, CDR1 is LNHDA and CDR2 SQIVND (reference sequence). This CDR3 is CASTPVQQGFDYGYTF. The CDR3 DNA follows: TGTGCCTCTACCCCGGTGCAACAGGGATTCGACTATGGCTACACCTTC.

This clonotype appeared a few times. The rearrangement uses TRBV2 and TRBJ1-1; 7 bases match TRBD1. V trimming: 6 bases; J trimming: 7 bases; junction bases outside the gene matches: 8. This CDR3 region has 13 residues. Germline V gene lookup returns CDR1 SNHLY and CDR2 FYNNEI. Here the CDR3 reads CASRRDSLLEAFF. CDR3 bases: TGTGCCAGCAGGAGGGACAGCCTCCTTGAAGCTTTCTTT. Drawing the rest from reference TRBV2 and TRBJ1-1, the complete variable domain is EPEVTQTPSHQVTQMGQEVILRCVPISNHLYFYWYRQILGQKVEFLVSFYNNEISEKSEIFDDQFSVERPDGSNFTLKIRSTKLEDSAMYFCASRRDSLLEAFFGQGTRLTVV.

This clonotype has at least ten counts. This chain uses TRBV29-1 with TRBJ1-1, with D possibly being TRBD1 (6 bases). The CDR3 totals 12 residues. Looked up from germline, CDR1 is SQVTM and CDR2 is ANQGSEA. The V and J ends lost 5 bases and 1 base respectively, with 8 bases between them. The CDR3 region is CSVPGQNTEAFF. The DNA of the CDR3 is TGCAGCGTTCCGGGACAGAACACTGAAGCTTTCTTT.

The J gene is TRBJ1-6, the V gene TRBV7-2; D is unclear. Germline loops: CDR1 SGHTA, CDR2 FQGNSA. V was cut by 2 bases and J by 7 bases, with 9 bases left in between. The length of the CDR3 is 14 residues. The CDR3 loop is CASSLYRQNSPLHF. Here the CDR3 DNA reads TGTGCCAGCAGCTTATATAGGCAGAATTCACCCCTCCACTTT.

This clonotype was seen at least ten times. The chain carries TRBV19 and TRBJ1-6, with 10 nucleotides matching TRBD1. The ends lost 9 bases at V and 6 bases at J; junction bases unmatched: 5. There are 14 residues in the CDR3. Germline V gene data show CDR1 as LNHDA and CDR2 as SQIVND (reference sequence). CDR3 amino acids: CASRDRGFNSPLHF. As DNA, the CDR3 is TGTGCCAGCCGGGACAGGGGTTTTAATTCACCCCTCCACTTT.

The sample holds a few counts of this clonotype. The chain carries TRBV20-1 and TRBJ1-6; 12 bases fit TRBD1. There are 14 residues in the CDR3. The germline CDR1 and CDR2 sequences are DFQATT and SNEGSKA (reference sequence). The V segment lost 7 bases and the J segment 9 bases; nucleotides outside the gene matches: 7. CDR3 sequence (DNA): TGCAGTGTTATGGGACAGGGGGCAACTTCACCCCTCCACTTT. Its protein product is CSVMGQGATSPLHF.

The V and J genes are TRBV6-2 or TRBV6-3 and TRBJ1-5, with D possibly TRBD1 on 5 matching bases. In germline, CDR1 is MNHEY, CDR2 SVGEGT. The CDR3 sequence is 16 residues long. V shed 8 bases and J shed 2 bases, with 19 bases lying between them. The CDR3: CASLKASVGRNQPQHF. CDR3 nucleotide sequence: TGTGCCAGCCTTAAAGCCAGTGTGGGGCGCAATCAGCCCCAGCATTTT.

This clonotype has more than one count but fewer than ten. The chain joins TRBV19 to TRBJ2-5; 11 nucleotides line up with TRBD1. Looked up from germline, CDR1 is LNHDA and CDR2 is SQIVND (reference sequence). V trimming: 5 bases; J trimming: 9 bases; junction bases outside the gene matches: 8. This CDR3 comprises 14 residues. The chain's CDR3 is CASSGTGGAQPQYF. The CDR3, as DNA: TGTGCCAGTAGTGGGACAGGGGGAGCTCAGCCCCAGTACTTC.

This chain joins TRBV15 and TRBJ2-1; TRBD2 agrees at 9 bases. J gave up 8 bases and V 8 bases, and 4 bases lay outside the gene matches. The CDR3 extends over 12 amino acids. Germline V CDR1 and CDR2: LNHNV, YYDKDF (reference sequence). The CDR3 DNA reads TGTGCCACCGGCGGGGGGGAGGATGAGCAGTTCTTC. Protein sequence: CATGGGEDEQFF.

CDR3 protein: CATSDGQGAIGYTF. In DNA form, the CDR3 reads TGTGCCACCAGTGACGGACAGGGGGCAATCGGCTACACCTTC. This chain links TRBV24-1 with TRBJ1-2; 11 nucleotides align to TRBD1. With 4 bases clipped from V and 8 bases from J, the junction kept 5 bases outside the gene matches. Per the germline V gene, CDR1 is KGHDR and CDR2 is SFDVKD. The CDR3 is 14 amino acids.

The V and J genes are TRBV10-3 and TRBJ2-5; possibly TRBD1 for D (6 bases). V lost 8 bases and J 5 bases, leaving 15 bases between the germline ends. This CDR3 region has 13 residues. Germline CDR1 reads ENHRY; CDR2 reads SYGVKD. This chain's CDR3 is CAIGSGTPETQYF. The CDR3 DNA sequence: TGTGCCATCGGCTCCGGGACACCCGAGACCCAGTACTTC.

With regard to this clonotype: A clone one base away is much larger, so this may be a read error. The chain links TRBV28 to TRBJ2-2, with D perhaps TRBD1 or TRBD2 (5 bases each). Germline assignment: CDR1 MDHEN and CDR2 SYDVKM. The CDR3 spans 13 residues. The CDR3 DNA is TGTGCCAGCAAAACGGACAACACCGGGGAGCTGCTTTTT. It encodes CASKTDNTGELLF.

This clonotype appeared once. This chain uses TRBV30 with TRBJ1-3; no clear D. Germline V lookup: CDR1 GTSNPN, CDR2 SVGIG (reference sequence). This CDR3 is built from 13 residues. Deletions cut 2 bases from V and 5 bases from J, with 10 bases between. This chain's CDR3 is CAWSLQGRNTIYF. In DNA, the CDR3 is TGTGCCTGGAGTCTACAAGGACGAAACACCATATATTTT.

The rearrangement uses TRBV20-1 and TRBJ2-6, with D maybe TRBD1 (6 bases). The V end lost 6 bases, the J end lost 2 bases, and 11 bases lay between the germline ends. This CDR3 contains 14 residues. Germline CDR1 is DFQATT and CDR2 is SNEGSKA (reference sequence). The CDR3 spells CSATQGAGANVLTF. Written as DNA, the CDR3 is TGCAGTGCGACACAGGGTGCTGGGGCCAACGTCCTGACTTTC.